These 26 T cell receptor beta chains were all obtained from the same sample, sequenced in a study of cytomegalovirus exposure and HLA in healthy donors. PCR used 60 Vbeta primers and 13 Jbeta primers. Method: immunoSEQ multiplex PCR; TCRdb's copy keeps in-frame clones and lacks some. Of approximately 150,000 clones listed, approximately 86% were seen once; the top ten hold around 0.51%. Sequencing was done on a sample of PBMCs. The receptor source for this set is a woman between 35 and 50 years old in good health and CMV-seronegative.

This clone has more than one count but fewer than ten. Other DNA sequences in this sample translate to the same CDR3. This chain uses TRBV11-3 with TRBJ1-1; 8 nucleotides match TRBD1. CDR1 SGHNT and CDR2 YENEEA come from the germline V gene. The CDR3 contains 14 residues. Trimming took 5 bases from V and 1 from J; bases not matched to a gene: 3. The CDR3 bases are TGTGCCAGCAGCCTTGGACAGGGGAACACTGAAGCTTTCTTT. This encodes CASSLGQGNTEAFF.

The J gene is TRBJ1-5, the V gene TRBV11-3; 7 positions agree with TRBD1. The V and J ends lost 4 bases and 11 bases, in that order; junction bases with no gene match: 8. The CDR3 contains 13 residues. Per the germline V gene, CDR1 is SGHNT and CDR2 is YENEEA. CDR3 DNA: TGTGCCAGCAGCTCGTCCGAGGGACAGTCCCAGCATTTT. Translated, it gives CASSSSEGQSQHF.

V is TRBV5-6 and J is TRBJ2-3; no firm D call. CDR3 length equals 13 residues. Trimming left V 2 bases short and J 2 bases short, with 6 bases between. Looked up from germline, CDR1 is SGHDT and CDR2 is YYEEEE. CDR3 DNA: TGTGCCAGCAGCTTTAGCTTCACAGATACGCAGTATTTT. Translated: CASSFSFTDTQYF.

The chain joins TRBV4-1 to TRBJ2-7, with 10 bases identical to TRBD2. The CDR3 length is 17 residues. V lost 6 bases and J lost 5; bases outside the gene matches: 16. Germline CDR1 reads MGHRA; CDR2 reads YSYEKL. The CDR3 is CASSRQILAGPANEQYF. The CDR3, as DNA: TGCGCCAGCAGTCGCCAGATACTAGCGGGACCCGCGAACGAGCAGTACTTC.

V and J are TRBV5-4 and TRBJ1-4; a possible D gene is TRBD1 (5 bases). Germline-derived CDR1 and CDR2 are SGHNT and YYREEE (reference sequence). Trimming shortened V by 6 bases and J by 8 bases, and 11 bases separated the two germline ends. There are 12 residues in the CDR3. Written as DNA, the CDR3 is TGTGCCAGCACTAGGGGTTTGGAAAAACTGTTTTTT. Its protein is CASTRGLEKLFF. The whole variable domain, remainder taken from reference TRBV5-4 and TRBJ1-4, is ETGVTQSPTHLIKTRGQQVTLRCSSQSGHNTVSWYQQALGQGPQFIFQYYREEENGRGNFPPRFSGLQFPNYSSELNVNALELDDSALYLCASTRGLEKLFFGSGTQLSVL.

The chain combines TRBV15 with TRBJ2-3, with D perhaps TRBD2 (6 bases). Deletions cut 3 bases from V and 6 bases from J, with 13 bases between. This CDR3 region has 14 residues. CDR1 and CDR2 from the germline V gene are LNHNV and YYDKDF (reference sequence). The CDR3 DNA reads as TGTGCCACCAGCAGGACCTGGGGGGATGATACGCAGTATTTT. Encoded protein: CATSRTWGDDTQYF.

This clone occurred once. V gene TRBV11-3 combines with J gene TRBJ2-7, with a weak D call TRBD1 (5 bases). The germline V gene encodes CDR1 SGHNT and CDR2 YENEEA. CDR3 length equals 12 residues. The V and J ends lost 6 bases and 8 bases respectively, with 14 bases between them. This CDR3 reads CASSPQGLKQYF. The CDR3, as DNA: TGTGCCAGCAGTCCCCAGGGATTGAAGCAGTACTTC. Full variable domain (remainder filled in from reference TRBV11-3 and TRBJ2-7): EAGVVQSPRYKIIEKKQPVAFWCNPISGHNTLYWYLQNLGQGPELLIRYENEEAVDDSQLPKDRFSAERLKGVDSTLKIQPAELGDSAVYLCASSPQGLKQYFGPGTRLTVT.

The CDR3 DNA reads as TGTGCCAGCAGCGTGACTCCCGAGTTCACCTACGAGCAGTACTTC. Its translation is CASSVTPEFTYEQYF. The V call is TRBV5-4, the J call TRBJ2-7; D ambiguous. CDR3 length: 15 amino acids. The V and J ends lost 4 bases and 2 bases respectively, with 16 bases between them. Germline-derived CDR1 and CDR2 are SGHNT and YYREEE (reference sequence).

The chain links TRBV2 to TRBJ2-7; tentatively, D is TRBD2 (5 bases). The V end lost 3 bases, the J end lost 6 bases, and 12 bases lay between the germline ends. Germline V gene data show CDR1 as SNHLY and CDR2 as FYNNEI. The CDR3 has 13 amino acids. The CDR3 region is CASSEGSAGEQYF. The CDR3 DNA follows: TGTGCCAGCAGTGAGGGGTCCGCGGGCGAGCAGTACTTC.

The V call is TRBV9, the J call TRBJ2-6; no firm D call. V lost 1 base to trimming and J lost 1 base, with 15 bases between them. This CDR3 region has 18 residues. Germline V CDR1 and CDR2: SGDLS, YYNGEE. The CDR3 loop is CASSVSPAPASGANVLTF. The CDR3 DNA sequence: TGTGCCAGCAGCGTAAGCCCTGCTCCCGCATCTGGGGCCAACGTCCTGACTTTC.

The CDR3 spells CAWSISGAGAEKLFF. The DNA for the CDR3 is TGTGCCTGGAGTATATCAGGGGCGGGGGCTGAAAAACTGTTTTTT. J is TRBJ1-4 and V is TRBV30, with TRBD1 as a possible D gene (6 bases). Germline assignment: CDR1 GTSNPN and CDR2 SVGIG (reference sequence). The CDR3 runs to 15 residues. Trimming took off 2 bases at V and 7 bases at J, with 17 bases between the two ends.

V and J are TRBV6-1 and TRBJ2-1, with TRBD2 matching over 11 bases. The length of the CDR3 is 14 residues. The V gene end was trimmed by 8 bases and the J gene end by 5 bases; junction bases not matched to a gene: 5. Germline values: CDR1 MNHNS, CDR2 SASEGT. The chain's CDR3 is CASVRLAGNNEQFF. CDR3 DNA: TGTGCCAGCGTGAGACTAGCGGGAAACAATGAGCAGTTCTTC.

The V gene is TRBV7-2, the J gene TRBJ2-1, with 10 bases fitting TRBD2. There are 16 residues in the CDR3. CDR1 SGHTA and CDR2 FQGNSA come from the germline V gene. The V segment lost 5 bases and the J segment 2 bases; nucleotides outside the gene matches: 6. CDR3: CASSRLAGAAYNEQFF. The CDR3 DNA reads TGTGCCAGCAGCCGCCTAGCGGGAGCGGCCTACAATGAGCAGTTCTTC. Filled out from reference TRBV7-2 and TRBJ2-1, the complete variable domain reads GAGVSQSPSNKVTEKGKDVELRCDPISGHTALYWYRQSLGQGLEFLIYFQGNSAPDKSGLPSDRFSAERTGGSVSTLTIQRTQQEDSAVYLCASSRLAGAAYNEQFFGPGTRLTVL.

The chain uses TRBV9 and TRBJ2-1; the D is unclear. Deletions cut 1 base from V and 3 bases from J, with 5 bases between. Germline values: CDR1 SGDLS, CDR2 YYNGEE. The CDR3 is made up of 13 amino acids. CDR3 bases: TGTGCCAGCAGCGTAACTAACTACAATGAGCAGTTCTTC. Translated: CASSVTNYNEQFF. The variable domain in full, with the rest retrieved from reference TRBV9 and TRBJ2-1, is DSGVTQTPKHLITATGQRVTLRCSPRSGDLSVYWYQQSLDQGLQFLIQYYNGEERAKGNILERFSAQQFPDLHSELNLSSLELGDSALYFCASSVTNYNEQFFGPGTRLTVL.

The J gene is TRBJ2-1, the V gene TRBV11-3; D remains unclear. This CDR3 spans 16 amino acids. Trimming cost V 0 bases and J 4 bases, with 13 bases left between them. CDR1 is SGHNT, CDR2 YENEEA, per germline. The CDR3 bases are TGTGCCAGCAGCTTAGATCGGGTGGGTTTGTACAATGAGCAGTTCTTC. Residues: CASSLDRVGLYNEQFF.

The V and J genes are TRBV6-5 and TRBJ1-1, with D maybe TRBD1 (6 bases). The CDR3 totals 13 residues. The ends were cut back, 5 bases at V and 1 base at J, with 8 bases in the middle. CDR1 and CDR2 (germline): MNHEY, SVGAGI. This CDR3 reads CASSLDRNTEAFF. The CDR3, as DNA: TGTGCCAGCAGTCTGGACAGGAACACTGAAGCTTTCTTT.

The V call is TRBV9, the J call TRBJ2-4; 7 bases are shared with TRBD2. The ends lost 0 bases at V and 5 bases at J; junction bases unmatched: 2. This CDR3 region has 14 residues. Germline V lookup: CDR1 SGDLS, CDR2 YYNGEE. The CDR3 loop reads CASSVGRGENIQYF. The CDR3 DNA is TGTGCCAGCAGCGTAGGCCGGGGGGAAAACATTCAGTACTTC.

This chain uses TRBV5-6 with TRBJ2-5; 7 nucleotides align to TRBD2. The CDR3 runs to 16 residues. After removal of 0 bases from V and 2 bases from J, the junction contained 7 bases not matched to a gene. Per germline, CDR1 SGHDT and CDR2 YYEEEE. CDR3 residues: CASSLGAGPAQETQYF. The CDR3, as DNA: TGTGCCAGCAGCTTGGGAGCGGGACCGGCGCAAGAGACCCAGTACTTC.

This rearrangement joins TRBV5-1 to TRBJ2-7; TRBD2 matches 8 bases. Trimming removed 4 bases from V and 3 bases from J; junction bases left unmatched: 9. Per germline, CDR1 SGHRS and CDR2 YFSETQ. The length of the CDR3 is 15 residues. Here the CDR3 DNA reads TGCGCCAGCAGCGTCGAGGCTAGCGGGTACTACGAGCAGTACTTC. This encodes CASSVEASGYYEQYF.

A few counts support this clone. The chain couples TRBV30 to TRBJ2-2; maybe TRBD2 (6 bases). CDR1 and CDR2 from the germline V gene are GTSNPN and SVGIG (reference sequence). This CDR3 has 13 amino acids. Trimming removed 7 bases from V and 4 bases from J, with 13 bases in between. The CDR3 reads CASRDWRTGELFF. The CDR3 nucleotides are TGTGCCTCCCGGGACTGGCGCACCGGGGAGCTGTTTTTT.

The genes are TRBV6-5 and TRBJ1-2; D is ambiguous. The CDR3 spans 15 residues. CDR1 MNHEY and CDR2 SVGAGI come from the germline V gene. V lost 2 bases and J lost 1, with 11 bases in between. DNA for the CDR3: TGTGCCAGCAGTTACAGTGGACTGATTAACTATGGCTACACCTTC. It is translated as CASSYSGLINYGYTF.

The chain is built from TRBV11-3 and TRBJ2-5, with TRBD2 identical over 9 bases. Germline V gives CDR1 SGHNT, CDR2 YENEEA. Trimming cost V 3 bases and J 5 bases; bases outside gene matches: 7. This CDR3 has 15 residues. In nucleotides, the CDR3 is TGTGCCAGCAGCTTCGAAGCGGGAGGATGGGAGACCCAGTACTTC. Translated: CASSFEAGGWETQYF.

This clone was detected only a few times. The V gene is TRBV28, the J gene TRBJ1-6, with 8 bases matching TRBD1. This CDR3 region has 14 residues. The trim removed 8 bases at V and 7 bases at J, leaving 7 bases unmatched. The V gene's germline CDR1 is MDHEN and CDR2 SYDVKM. CDR3 in DNA: TGTGCCAGCGAAAGCAGGGGGCAGAATTCACCCCTCCACTTT. This translates into CASESRGQNSPLHF.

The V and J genes are TRBV5-8 and TRBJ2-1, with 10 bases that match TRBD2. CDR3 length: 18 amino acids. The ends lost 3 bases at V and 4 bases at J; junction bases unmatched: 13. Germline CDR1 SGHTS, CDR2 YDEGEE. For the CDR3, the DNA is TGTGCCAGCAGCTCTGGAAGTTTAGCGGGAGGAATATACAATGAGCAGTTCTTC. Amino acid sequence: CASSSGSLAGGIYNEQFF. The whole variable domain, filled in from reference TRBV5-8 and TRBJ2-1, reads EAGVTQSPTHLIKTRGQQATLRCSPISGHTSVYWYQQALGLGLQFLLWYDEGEERNRGNFPPRFSGRQFPNYSSELNVNALELEDSALYLCASSSGSLAGGIYNEQFFGPGTRLTVL.

This clone was seen a single time. This CDR3 reads CASTPPSPSYNEQFF. The CDR3 DNA is TGTGCCAGCACCCCGCCTAGCCCCTCCTACAATGAGCAGTTCTTC. The V and J genes are TRBV5-6 and TRBJ2-1; weak D call: TRBD2 (5 bases). Germline assignment: CDR1 SGHDT and CDR2 YYEEEE. V lost 6 bases, J lost 0 bases, and 13 bases lay in between. The CDR3 consists of 15 residues.

In its sample, this clone was seen a few times. The rearrangement joins TRBV4-1 to TRBJ1-1; no clear D. Trimming took 4 bases from V and 1 from J, leaving 16 bases between them. The CDR3 consists of 16 residues. The germline V gene has CDR1 MGHRA and CDR2 YSYEKL. The chain's CDR3 is CASSLPTRYPNTEAFF. CDR3 sequence (DNA): TGCGCCAGCAGCCTCCCGACGAGGTATCCGAACACTGAAGCTTTCTTT.